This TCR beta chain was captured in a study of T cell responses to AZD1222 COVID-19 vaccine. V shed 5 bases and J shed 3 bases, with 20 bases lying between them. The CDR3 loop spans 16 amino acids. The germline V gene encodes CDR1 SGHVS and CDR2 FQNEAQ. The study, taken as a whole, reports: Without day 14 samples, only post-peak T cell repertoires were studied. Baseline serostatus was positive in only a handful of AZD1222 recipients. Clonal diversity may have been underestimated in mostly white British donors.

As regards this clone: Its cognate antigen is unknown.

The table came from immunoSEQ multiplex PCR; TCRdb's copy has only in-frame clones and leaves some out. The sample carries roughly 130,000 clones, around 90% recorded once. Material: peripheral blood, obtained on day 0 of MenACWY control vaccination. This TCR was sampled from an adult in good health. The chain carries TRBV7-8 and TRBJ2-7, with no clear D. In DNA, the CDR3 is TGTGCCAGCAGCGATTATAGACGTCACGGAGACTACGAGCAGTACTTC. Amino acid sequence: CASSDYRRHGDYEQYF.